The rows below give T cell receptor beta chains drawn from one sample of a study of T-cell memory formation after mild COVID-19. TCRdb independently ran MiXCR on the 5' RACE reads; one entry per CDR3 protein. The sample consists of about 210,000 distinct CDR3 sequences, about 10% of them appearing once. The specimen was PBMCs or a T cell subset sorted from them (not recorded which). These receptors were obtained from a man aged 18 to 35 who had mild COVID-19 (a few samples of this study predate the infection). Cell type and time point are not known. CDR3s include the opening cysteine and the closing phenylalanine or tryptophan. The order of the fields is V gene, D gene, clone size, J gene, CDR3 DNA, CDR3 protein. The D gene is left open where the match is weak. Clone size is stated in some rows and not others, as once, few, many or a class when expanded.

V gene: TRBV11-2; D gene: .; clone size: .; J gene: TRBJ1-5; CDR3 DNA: TGTGCCAGCAGCCAGGGTTGGGATCAGCCCCAGCATTTT; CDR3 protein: CASSQGWDQPQHF
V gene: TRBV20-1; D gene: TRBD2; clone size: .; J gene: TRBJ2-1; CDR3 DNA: TGCAGTGCTAGAGATCTGGGCCTAGCGGGGGGTTTTAATGAGCAGTTCTTC; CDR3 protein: CSARDLGLAGGFNEQFF
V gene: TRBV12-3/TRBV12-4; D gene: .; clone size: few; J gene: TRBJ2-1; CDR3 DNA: TGTGCCAGCAGTCCGCCGGGACTGGAGGTCCTCTATGAGCAGTTCTTC; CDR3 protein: CASSPPGLEVLYEQFF
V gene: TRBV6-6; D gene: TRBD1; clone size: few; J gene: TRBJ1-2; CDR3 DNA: TGTGCCAGCAGTAAGACAGGGGGCCCCTACTATGGCTACACCTTC; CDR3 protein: CASSKTGGPYYGYTF
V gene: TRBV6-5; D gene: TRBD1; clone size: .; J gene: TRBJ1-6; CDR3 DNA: TGTGCCAGCAGGAAGGGGACAGCGAAACGTAAAAATTCACCCCTCCACTTT; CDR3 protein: CASRKGTAKRKNSPLHF
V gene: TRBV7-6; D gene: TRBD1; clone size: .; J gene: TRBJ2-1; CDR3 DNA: TGTGCCAGCAGCTCCGACAGGGATAATTCTTCCCCCCGGGGTGAGCAGTTCTTC; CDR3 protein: CASSSDRDNSSPRGEQFF
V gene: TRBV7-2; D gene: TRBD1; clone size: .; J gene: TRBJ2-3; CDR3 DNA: TGTGCCAGCAGCTCAATGACAGGGATCACAGATACGCAGTATTTT; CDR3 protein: CASSSMTGITDTQYF
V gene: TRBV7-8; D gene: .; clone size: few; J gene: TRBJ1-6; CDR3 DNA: TGTGCCAGCAGCCCTGGCCGCAATTCACCCCTCCACTTT; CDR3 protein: CASSPGRNSPLHF
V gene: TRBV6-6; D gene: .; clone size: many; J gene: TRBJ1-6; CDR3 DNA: TGTGCCAGCAGTCCAACAGGTACCCTCCACTTT; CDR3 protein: CASSPTGTLHF
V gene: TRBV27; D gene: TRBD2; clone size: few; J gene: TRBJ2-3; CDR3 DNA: TGTGCCAGCAGCACAGGACTAGCGGGGGCCTTCGGGGATACGCAGTATTTT; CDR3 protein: CASSTGLAGAFGDTQYF
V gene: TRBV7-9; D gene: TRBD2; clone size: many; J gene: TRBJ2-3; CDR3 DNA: TGTGCCAGCAGCTTTTCCGGGAGGGCAGATACGCAGTATTTT; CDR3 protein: CASSFSGRADTQYF
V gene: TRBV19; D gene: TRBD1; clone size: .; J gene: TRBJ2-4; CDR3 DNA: TGTGCCAGTACCCCAACCGGGACAGGGATACAGTACTTC; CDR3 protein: CASTPTGTGIQYF
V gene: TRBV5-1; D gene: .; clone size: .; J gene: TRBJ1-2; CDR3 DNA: TGCGCCAGCAGCTTGACTTTCCCGGTCAGCGGCTACACCTTC; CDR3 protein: CASSLTFPVSGYTF
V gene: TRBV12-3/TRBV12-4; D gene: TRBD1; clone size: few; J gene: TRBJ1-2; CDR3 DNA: TGTGCCAGCAGCGGACAGGATTATGGCTACACCTTC; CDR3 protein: CASSGQDYGYTF
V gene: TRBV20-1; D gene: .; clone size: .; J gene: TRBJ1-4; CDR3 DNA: TGCAGTGCTAGCCGGAGTGCTAATGAAAAACTGTTTTTT; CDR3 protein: CSASRSANEKLFF
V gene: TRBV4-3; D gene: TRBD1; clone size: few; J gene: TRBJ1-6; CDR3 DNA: TGCGCCAGCAGCCGGGACAGGGTGAATTCACCCCTCCACTTT; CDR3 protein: CASSRDRVNSPLHF
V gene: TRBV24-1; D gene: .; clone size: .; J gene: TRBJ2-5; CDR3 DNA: TGTGCCACCAGTGATGCGACGGTTCAAGAGACCCAGTACTTC; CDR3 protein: CATSDATVQETQYF
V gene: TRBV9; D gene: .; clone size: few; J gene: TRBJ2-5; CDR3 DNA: TGTGCCAGCAGCGTAGGGCGGGGTGGAGAGACCCAGTACTTC; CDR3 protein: CASSVGRGGETQYF
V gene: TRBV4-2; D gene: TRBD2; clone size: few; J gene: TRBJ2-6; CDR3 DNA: TGTGCCAGCAGCCGGAGCGGGGGGAGCTCTGGGGCCAACGTCCTGACTTTC; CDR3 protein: CASSRSGGSSGANVLTF
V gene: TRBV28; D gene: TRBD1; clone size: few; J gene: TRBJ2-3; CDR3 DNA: TGTGCCAGCATGGGGGACAGGGCCCCAGATACGCAGTATTTT; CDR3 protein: CASMGDRAPDTQYF
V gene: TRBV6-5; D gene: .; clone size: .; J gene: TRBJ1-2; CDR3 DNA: TGTGCCAGCAGTTACGAGACAGAGGGGGGCTACACCTTC; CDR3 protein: CASSYETEGGYTF
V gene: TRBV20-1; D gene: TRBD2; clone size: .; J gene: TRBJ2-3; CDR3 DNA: TGCAGTGCTAGAGCCCTGGCGGGGGGCCTCCCAGATACGCAGTATTTT; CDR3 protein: CSARALAGGLPDTQYF
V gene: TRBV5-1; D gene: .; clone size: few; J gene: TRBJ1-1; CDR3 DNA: TGCGCCAGCAGCTTGGCCGGGATCTCTGAAGCTTTCTTT; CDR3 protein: CASSLAGISEAFF
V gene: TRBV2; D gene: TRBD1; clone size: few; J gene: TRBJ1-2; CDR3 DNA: TGTGCCAGCAGTGGACAGGGTTACGGGAACTATGGCTACACCTTC; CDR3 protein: CASSGQGYGNYGYTF
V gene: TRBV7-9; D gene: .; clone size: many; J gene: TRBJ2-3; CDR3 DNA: TGTGCCAGCAGCTTAGGGCTCGTAGCAGATACGCAGTATTTT; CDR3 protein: CASSLGLVADTQYF
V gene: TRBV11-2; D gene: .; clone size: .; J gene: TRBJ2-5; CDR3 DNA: TGTGCCAGCAGCCCAGGGCCTTCCCAGTACTTC; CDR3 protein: CASSPGPSQYF
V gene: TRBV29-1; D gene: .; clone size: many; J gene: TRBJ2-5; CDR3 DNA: TGCAGCGTTGATGGGGGAGGGGGCCAGTACTTC; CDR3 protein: CSVDGGGGQYF
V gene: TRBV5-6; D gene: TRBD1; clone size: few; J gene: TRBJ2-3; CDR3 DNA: TGTGCCAGCAGTTCGGCCCGGGACAGGGGGCTCCCAGATACGCAGTATTTT; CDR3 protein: CASSSARDRGLPDTQYF
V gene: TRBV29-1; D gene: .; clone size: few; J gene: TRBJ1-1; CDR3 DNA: TGCAGCGTTGGGGGTTGGGCAGGGAAGAACACTGAAGCTTTCTTT; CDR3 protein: CSVGGWAGKNTEAFF
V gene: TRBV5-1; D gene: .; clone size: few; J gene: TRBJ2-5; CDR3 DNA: TGCGCCAGCAGCTTCGTGGGGGAGCAAGAGACCCAGTACTTC; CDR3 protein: CASSFVGEQETQYF
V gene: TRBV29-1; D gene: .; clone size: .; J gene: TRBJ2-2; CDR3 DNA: TGCAGCGTTGGGCGGGGAGGATCGGCCGGGGAGCTGTTTTTT; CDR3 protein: CSVGRGGSAGELFF
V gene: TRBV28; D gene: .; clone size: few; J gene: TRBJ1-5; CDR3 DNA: TGTGCCAGCAGTTCGCTAGGCTCCGGTCAGCCCCAGCATTTT; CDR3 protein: CASSSLGSGQPQHF
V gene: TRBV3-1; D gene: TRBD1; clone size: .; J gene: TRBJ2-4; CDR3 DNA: TGTGCCAGCAGCCTACTAGGGGGCGCCTTATCCAAAAACATTCAGTACTTC; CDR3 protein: CASSLLGGALSKNIQYF
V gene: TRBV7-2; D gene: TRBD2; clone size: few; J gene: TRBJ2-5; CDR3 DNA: TGTGCCAGCCGGGGCGGGGGGCTGGAGGAGACCCAGTACTTC; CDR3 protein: CASRGGGLEETQYF
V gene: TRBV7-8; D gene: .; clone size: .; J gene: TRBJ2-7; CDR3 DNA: TGTGCCAGCAGCCCCGTTCCACCGCCTTACGAGCAGTACTTC; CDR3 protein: CASSPVPPPYEQYF